This entry lists 6 T cell receptor beta chains sequenced from one sample in a study of T cell repertoires in cytomegalovirus infection. These receptors' targets are unknown. TCRdb reprocessed the reads with MiXCR, giving one entry per CDR3 protein. This sample has roughly 120,000 distinct CDR3 sequences, with around 28% found just once. Sequencing used CD8+ T cells from cultured PBMCs, obtained from culture after CMV antigen stimulation. The source of these receptors is a human donor in good health (CMV status not recorded). Some clones in this sample may be carry-over from other donors' samples.

V usage is TRBV20-1 and J usage is TRBJ2-1; 9 bases match TRBD2. The J segment lost 0 bases and the V segment lost 4 bases, leaving 1 base of the junction unmatched. This CDR3 region has 14 residues. Looked up from germline, CDR1 is DFQATT and CDR2 is SNEGSKA (reference sequence). CDR3 DNA sequence: TGCAGTGCTAAGACTAGCGGCTCCTACAATGAGCAGTTCTTC. It translates to CSAKTSGSYNEQFF.

This clonotype was observed a few times. V and J are TRBV7-9 and TRBJ1-3; maybe TRBD1 (6 bases). V shed 5 bases and J shed 0 bases, with 14 bases lying between them. CDR1 and CDR2 from the germline V gene are SEHNR and FQNEAQ (reference sequence). The CDR3 has 16 residues. For the CDR3, the DNA is TGTGCCAGCAGCAATGGACAGCCTACCTCTGGAAACACCATATATTTT. As protein: CASSNGQPTSGNTIYF.

The rearrangement uses TRBV7-6 and TRBJ1-1; no clear D gene. Trimming shortened V by 1 base and J by 1 base, and 4 bases separated the two germline ends. This CDR3 has 13 residues. The germline V gene encodes CDR1 SGHVS and CDR2 FNYEAQ. CDR3 bases: TGTGCCAGCAGCTTAGGGGAGAACACTGAAGCTTTCTTT. Translation: CASSLGENTEAFF.

This clonotype showed up just a few times. The chain recombines TRBV2 with TRBJ2-7, with 8 nucleotides matching TRBD1. CDR1 and CDR2 from the germline V gene are SNHLY and FYNNEI. The CDR3 sequence is 14 residues long. V lost 8 bases to trimming and J lost 0 bases; unmatched junction nucleotides: 6. The CDR3 sequence: CASGQGRSSYEQYF. DNA for the CDR3: TGTGCCAGCGGACAGGGCCGTAGCTCCTACGAGCAGTACTTC.

This clonotype was detected a few times. The chain has TRBV4-1 and TRBJ1-6, with 8 bases lining up with TRBD1. CDR1 is MGHRA, CDR2 YSYEKL, per germline. The CDR3 consists of 15 residues. V lost 0 bases to trimming and J lost 9 bases; unmatched junction nucleotides: 4. CDR3 in DNA: TGCGCCAGCAGCCAAGATCTTGGGACAGGTTCACCCCTCCACTTT. Protein sequence: CASSQDLGTGSPLHF.

This clonotype was recorded only once. The genes are TRBV2 and TRBJ2-7; D call uncertain. Between the trimmed V and J ends, which lost 8 bases and 0 bases, there was a span of 11 bases. The V gene's germline CDR1 is SNHLY and CDR2 FYNNEI. This CDR3 is built from 13 residues. The CDR3 is CASFNPGSYEQYF. CDR3 coding DNA: TGTGCCAGCTTCAACCCAGGCTCCTACGAGCAGTACTTC. The complete variable domain, with remaining parts taken from reference TRBV2 and TRBJ2-7, reads EPEVTQTPSHQVTQMGQEVILRCVPISNHLYFYWYRQILGQKVEFLVSFYNNEISEKSEIFDDQFSVERPDGSNFTLKIRSTKLEDSAMYFCASFNPGSYEQYFGPGTRLTVT.